The 12 T cell receptor beta chains below all came from one sample that was sequenced in a study of blood T cell repertoires in COVID-19 (TCRdb year 2020). The library relied on the immunoSEQ multiplex PCR assay. Held by TCRdb, this immuneACCESS table contains in-frame sequences only and omits some clones. Under half of the omission traces to an unresolved V gene where checked; the cause of the rest is unknown. The sample table holds about 210,000 clones, of which 82% were seen once. Clones ranked in the top ten supply about 4.8% of the sample. The specimen was peripheral blood. The receptors derive from a woman aged 70-85 years with COVID-19, enrolled during active disease.

The chain carries TRBV29-1 and TRBJ2-2; D is possibly TRBD2 (5 bases). This CDR3 has 14 residues. The V end was cut by 6 bases, the J end by 0 bases, with 11 bases between. Germline V gene data show CDR1 as SQVTM and CDR2 as ANQGSEA. In DNA form, the CDR3 reads TGCAGCGTCAAGACGGGGACGAACACCGGGGAGCTGTTTTTT. This encodes CSVKTGTNTGELFF.

The chain couples TRBV30 to TRBJ1-5, with 7 nucleotides matching TRBD1. Germline CDR1 reads GTSNPN; CDR2 reads SVGIG (reference sequence). V trimming: 0 bases; J trimming: 1 base; junction bases outside the gene matches: 3. The CDR3 loop spans 15 amino acids. CDR3 region: CAWSVGQVSNQPQHF. The CDR3 bases are TGTGCCTGGAGTGTAGGACAGGTCAGCAATCAGCCCCAGCATTTT.

This chain connects TRBV27 to TRBJ1-6, with no clear D. In germline, CDR1 is MNHEY, CDR2 SMNVEV (reference sequence). V lost 5 bases, J lost 0 bases, and 14 bases lay in between. This CDR3 spans 17 amino acids. The CDR3 is CASSARPGSSYNSPLHF. CDR3 sequence (DNA): TGTGCCAGCAGTGCCCGACCGGGTAGCTCCTATAATTCACCCCTCCACTTT.

The gene calls are TRBV7-2 and TRBJ1-6; 10 bases fit TRBD1. J was trimmed by 10 bases and V by 3 bases; bases with no gene match: 3. The CDR3 is 14 amino acids. Germline values: CDR1 SGHTA, CDR2 FQGNSA. The CDR3 protein is CASSLTGGESPLHF. CDR3 sequence (DNA): TGTGCCAGCAGCTTGACAGGGGGCGAGTCACCCCTCCACTTT.

The rearrangement uses TRBV20-1 and TRBJ2-1; D is unclear. Germline assignment: CDR1 DFQATT and CDR2 SNEGSKA (reference sequence). CDR3 length equals 14 residues. V lost 3 bases, J lost 2 bases, and 11 bases lay in between. The CDR3 DNA is TGCAGTGCTAGTCCCGACATTGCCTACAATGAGCAGTTCTTC. This sequence encodes CSASPDIAYNEQFF.

The chain combines TRBV7-2 with TRBJ1-5, with 9 bases lining up with TRBD1. The trim removed 5 bases at V and 4 bases at J, leaving 3 bases unmatched. The CDR3 sequence is 14 residues long. Germline CDR1 reads SGHTA; CDR2 reads FQGNSA. CDR3 sequence (DNA): TGTGCCAGCAGCCCCGGGACAGGGAATCAGCCCCAGCATTTT. It specifies CASSPGTGNQPQHF.

The rearrangement uses TRBV5-8 and TRBJ2-3; 12 bases match TRBD2. The CDR3 contains 16 residues. Germline V gives CDR1 SGHTS, CDR2 YDEGEE. With V trimmed by 5 bases and J by 5 bases, 9 bases remained unmatched. The CDR3 here is CASRSGLAGRGDTQYF. In DNA, the CDR3 is TGTGCCAGCAGATCCGGACTAGCGGGAAGAGGAGATACGCAGTATTTT.

The chain links TRBV19 to TRBJ1-4; 10 nucleotides align to TRBD1. The CDR3 covers 19 residues. Looked up from germline, CDR1 is LNHDA and CDR2 is SQIVND (reference sequence). V trimming: 4 bases; J trimming: 1 base; junction bases outside the gene matches: 12. This chain's CDR3 is CASSTWGYRDRGTNEKLFF. CDR3 nucleotides: TGTGCCAGTAGTACATGGGGATACCGGGACAGGGGAACTAATGAAAAACTGTTTTTT. Full variable domain (missing parts from reference TRBV19 and TRBJ1-4): DGGITQSPKYLFRKEGQNVTLSCEQNLNHDAMYWYRQDPGQGLRLIYYSQIVNDFQKGDIAEGYSVSREKKESFPLTVTSAQKNPTAFYLCASSTWGYRDRGTNEKLFFGSGTQLSVL.

The CDR3 coding sequence is TGTGCCAGCAGTTACACATATAGCAATCAGCCCCAGCATTTT. It translates to CASSYTYSNQPQHF. The J gene is TRBJ1-5, the V gene TRBV6-2 or TRBV6-3; no clear D. Between the trimmed V and J ends, which lost 2 bases and 0 bases, there was a span of 5 bases. The germline V gene encodes CDR1 MNHEY and CDR2 SVGEGT. The CDR3 runs 14 residues.

This clone was detected once. The rearrangement links TRBV6-5 to TRBJ1-4; tentative D call: TRBD1 (6 bases). Trimming removed 10 bases from V and 8 bases from J, with 20 bases in between. This CDR3 is built from 14 residues. Germline V gives CDR1 MNHEY, CDR2 SVGAGI. This CDR3 is CATKDQGIIEKLFF. The CDR3 nucleotides read TGTGCCACCAAGGACCAGGGGATCATAGAAAAACTGTTTTTT.

The chain employs TRBV9 and TRBJ1-2; unclear D gene. Germline V gene lookup returns CDR1 SGDLS and CDR2 YYNGEE. The CDR3 sequence is 15 residues long. With 0 bases removed from V and 5 bases from J, the gap between germline ends came to 14 bases. The CDR3 DNA is TGTGCCAGCAGCGTAGGGCAGGCTAATCTATATGGCTACACCTTC. Translated: CASSVGQANLYGYTF.

This chain connects TRBV6-5 to TRBJ2-7, with 8 nucleotides matching TRBD2. After removal of 6 bases from V and 0 bases from J, the junction contained 4 bases not matched to a gene. The CDR3 spans 14 residues. CDR1 and CDR2 (germline): MNHEY, SVGAGI. CDR3 in DNA: TGTGCCAGCAGGGGAAGCGGGAGCTCCTACGAGCAGTACTTC. It encodes CASRGSGSSYEQYF.